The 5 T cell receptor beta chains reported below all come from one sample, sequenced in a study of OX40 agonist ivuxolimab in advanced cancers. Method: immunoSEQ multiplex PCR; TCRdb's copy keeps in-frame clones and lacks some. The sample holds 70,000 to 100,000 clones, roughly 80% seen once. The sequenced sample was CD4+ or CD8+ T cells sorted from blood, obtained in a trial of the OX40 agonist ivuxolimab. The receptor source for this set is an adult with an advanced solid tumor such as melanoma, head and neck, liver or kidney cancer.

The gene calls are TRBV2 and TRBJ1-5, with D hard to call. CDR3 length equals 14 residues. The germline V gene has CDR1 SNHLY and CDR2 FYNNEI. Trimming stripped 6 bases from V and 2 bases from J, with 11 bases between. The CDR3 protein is CASRGARGNQPQHF. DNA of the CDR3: TGTGCCAGCAGAGGAGCGCGAGGCAATCAGCCCCAGCATTTT.

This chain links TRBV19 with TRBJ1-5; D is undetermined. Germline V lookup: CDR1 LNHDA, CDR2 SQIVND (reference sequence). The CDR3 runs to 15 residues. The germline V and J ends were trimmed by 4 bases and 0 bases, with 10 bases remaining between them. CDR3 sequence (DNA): TGTGCCAGTAGTAAGGGCATTCATAGCAATCAGCCCCAGCATTTT. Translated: CASSKGIHSNQPQHF.

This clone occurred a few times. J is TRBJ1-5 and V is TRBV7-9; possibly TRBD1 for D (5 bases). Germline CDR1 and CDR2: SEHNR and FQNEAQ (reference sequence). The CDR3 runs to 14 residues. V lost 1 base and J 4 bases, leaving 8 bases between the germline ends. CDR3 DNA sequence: TGTGCCAGCAGCTTAGGAGGGGAGAATCAGCCCCAGCATTTT. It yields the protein CASSLGGENQPQHF.

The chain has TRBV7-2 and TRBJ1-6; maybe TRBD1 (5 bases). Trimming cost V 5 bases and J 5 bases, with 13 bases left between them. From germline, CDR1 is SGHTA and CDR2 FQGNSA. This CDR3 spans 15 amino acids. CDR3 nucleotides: TGTGCCAGCAGCGTGGCGGGGGGAAATAATTCACCCCTCCACTTT. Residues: CASSVAGGNNSPLHF.

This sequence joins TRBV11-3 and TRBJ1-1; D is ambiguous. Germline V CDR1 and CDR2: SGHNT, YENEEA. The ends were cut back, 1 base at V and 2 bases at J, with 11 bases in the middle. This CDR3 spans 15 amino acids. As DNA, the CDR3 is TGTGCCAGCAGCTTAGGGGTGGGCCGTAACACTGAAGCTTTCTTT. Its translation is CASSLGVGRNTEAFF.